The clone carrying this T cell receptor (beta chain) was seen a handful of times. Its antigen is currently unknown. The CDR3 runs to 15 residues. Per germline, CDR1 MGHRA and CDR2 YSYEKL. With 4 bases removed from V and 0 bases from J, the gap between germline ends came to 10 bases. The time point here: after neoadjuvant nivolumab, at surgical resection. This sample is part of a study of neoadjuvant anti-PD-1 for oral cavity cancer. Across the study: Patients without progression got a fourth dose around day 43. Broader study findings: Higher pretreatment Treg/Th17 ratios tracked higher pretreatment blood clonality.

Only in-frame clones appear in the TCRdb table, and some are missing; sequencing was by immunoSEQ multiplex PCR. The repertoire holds roughly 15,000 clones, approximately 73% seen once, with around 2.5% in the top ten. The TCR sequence derives from a person aged 40-85 years with oral cavity squamous cell carcinoma. The input for sequencing was PBMCs, taken after nivolumab (anti-PD-1) treatment. This chain connects TRBV4-1 to TRBJ2-1; D ambiguous. The CDR3 sequence: CASSPRLSSYNEQFF. In DNA form, the CDR3 reads TGCGCCAGCAGCCCGAGATTAAGCTCCTACAATGAGCAGTTCTTC.